The rows below give T cell receptor beta chains drawn from one sample of a study of response to subunit inactivated influenza vaccine. TCRdb called the RT-PCR reads again in MiXCR, with one record for every CDR3 protein. The data contain fewer than 600,000 distinct CDR3 sequences, less than 7.5% of them seen just once; the ten biggest clones take up about an eighth. This specimen was PBMCs from blood, taken less than 30 months after vaccination. The source is a man between 50 and 69 years old who received an inactivated influenza vaccine. Each CDR3 is given without its conserved first and last residue. Each record gives: CDR3 protein, V gene, J gene.

CDR3: AISESGPTYNSPLH; V: TRBV10-3; J: TRBJ1-6
CDR3: ASSAYRGQIGTDTQY; V: TRBV7-8; J: TRBJ2-3
CDR3: ASSGGDRADTQY; V: TRBV5-1; J: TRBJ2-3
CDR3: ASSLEFLATGLRGAF; V: TRBV11-2; J: TRBJ1-1
CDR3: ASSVALSGTGDEKLF; V: TRBV9; J: TRBJ1-4
CDR3: SARRLERRYEQF; V: TRBV20-1; J: TRBJ2-1
CDR3: SAREPMSGRGNEQF; V: TRBV20-1; J: TRBJ2-1
CDR3: ASRKGGVSAGELF; V: TRBV6-1; J: TRBJ2-2
CDR3: SVQHWRPSGANVLT; V: TRBV29-1; J: TRBJ2-6
CDR3: ASSYTTGGNYEQY; V: TRBV6-5; J: TRBJ2-7
CDR3: ASSWGQGALGVTEAF; V: TRBV12-3/TRBV12-4; J: TRBJ1-1
CDR3: ASSQAAPLVLAKNIQY; V: TRBV11-2; J: TRBJ2-4
CDR3: ASSYPRGSGRALETQY; V: TRBV6-2/TRBV6-3; J: TRBJ2-5
CDR3: ASSLGGVTGWTQY; V: TRBV11-2; J: TRBJ2-5
CDR3: SAKVNEKLF; V: TRBV20-1; J: TRBJ1-4
CDR3: ASPTKQGSDTEAF; V: TRBV6-4; J: TRBJ1-1
CDR3: ASSSRTGKTQY; V: TRBV7-3; J: TRBJ2-5
CDR3: TGTGTSKMVNYGYT; V: TRBV20-1; J: TRBJ1-2
CDR3: ASSPSPSSYNEQF; V: TRBV18; J: TRBJ2-1
CDR3: ASSNKLAGAAGEQY; V: TRBV5-1; J: TRBJ2-7
CDR3: ASSLTGGRYEQY; V: TRBV7-9; J: TRBJ2-7
CDR3: SAKSWGEYQETQY; V: TRBV20-1; J: TRBJ2-5
CDR3: ASSRTGNGEQF; V: TRBV11-1; J: TRBJ2-1
CDR3: ATKTGERSSPLH; V: TRBV10-3; J: TRBJ1-6
CDR3: ASSYSPGGIAGELF; V: TRBV6-5; J: TRBJ2-2
CDR3: SARDQSKVPLH; V: TRBV20-1; J: TRBJ1-6
CDR3: ASSSLLGRGTDTQY; V: TRBV7-9; J: TRBJ2-3
CDR3: ASAIGAGGMNTEAF; V: TRBV25-1; J: TRBJ1-1
CDR3: ANLPPGGAGENEQF; V: TRBV19; J: TRBJ2-1
CDR3: ASSFAQGQGYGYT; V: TRBV12-3/TRBV12-4; J: TRBJ1-2
CDR3: ASSSERENEQF; V: TRBV9; J: TRBJ2-1
CDR3: ASKLDNSYEQY; V: TRBV5-1; J: TRBJ2-7
CDR3: ASSSGIAGYIDTQY; V: TRBV12-3/TRBV12-4; J: TRBJ2-3
CDR3: ASSSRTYTDTQY; V: TRBV7-9; J: TRBJ2-3
CDR3: ASSTRMFLNTEAF; V: TRBV5-6; J: TRBJ1-1
CDR3: ASSLDLGREQY; V: TRBV11-2; J: TRBJ2-7
CDR3: SATGSADTQY; V: TRBV20-1; J: TRBJ2-3
CDR3: SATGLRDGELF; V: TRBV20-1; J: TRBJ2-2
CDR3: ASSLDRGFGTGELF; V: TRBV7-3; J: TRBJ2-2
CDR3: ASRMSAGTGTNTQY; V: TRBV5-1; J: TRBJ2-3
CDR3: ASSSERSDTQY; V: TRBV5-1; J: TRBJ2-3
CDR3: ASSVWRNAQETQY; V: TRBV6-1; J: TRBJ2-5
CDR3: ATSRSRTGWPYNEQF; V: TRBV15; J: TRBJ2-1
CDR3: ASSPAHSYEQY; V: TRBV7-2; J: TRBJ2-7
CDR3: ASSHTGAGELF; V: TRBV6-2/TRBV6-3; J: TRBJ2-2